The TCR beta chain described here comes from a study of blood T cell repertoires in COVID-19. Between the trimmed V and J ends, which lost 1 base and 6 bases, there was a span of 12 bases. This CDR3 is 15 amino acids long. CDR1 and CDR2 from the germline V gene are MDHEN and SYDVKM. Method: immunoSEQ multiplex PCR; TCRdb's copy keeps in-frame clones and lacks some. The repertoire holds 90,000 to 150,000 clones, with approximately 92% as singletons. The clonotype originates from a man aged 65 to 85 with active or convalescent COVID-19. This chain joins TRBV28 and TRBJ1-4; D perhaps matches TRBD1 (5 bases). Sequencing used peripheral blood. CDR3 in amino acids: CASSLYGGGDEKLFF. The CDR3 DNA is TGTGCCAGCAGTTTATACGGGGGTGGAGATGAAAAACTGTTTTTT. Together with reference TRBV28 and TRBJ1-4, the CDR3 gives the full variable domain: DVKVTQSSRYLVKRTGEKVFLECVQDMDHENMFWYRQDPGLGLRLIYFSYDVKMKEKGDIPEGYSVSREKKERFSLILESASTNQTSMYLCASSLYGGGDEKLFFGSGTQLSVL.